What follows are 29 T cell receptor beta chains derived from one specimen sequenced in a study of blood T cell repertoires in COVID-19. Here immunoSEQ multiplex PCR was the method, and the copy in TCRdb shows in-frame clones only, minus some. This table holds about 220,000 clones, around 82% found once. Material: peripheral blood. These receptors all come from a woman aged 70-85 years with acute or convalescent COVID-19.

The rearrangement links TRBV24-1 to TRBJ2-1; 10 bases are shared with TRBD2. The germline CDR1 and CDR2 sequences are KGHDR and SFDVKD. CDR3 length: 16 amino acids. The V and J ends lost 7 bases and 5 bases, in that order; junction bases with no gene match: 10. The CDR3 reads CATSKLTSGPDNEQFF. The CDR3 DNA sequence: TGTGCCACCAGCAAGTTGACTAGCGGGCCTGACAATGAGCAGTTCTTC.

The chain employs TRBV7-2 and TRBJ2-3; the D gene is possibly TRBD2 (6 bases). Trimming cost V 1 base and J 2 bases, with 22 bases left between them. Germline CDR1 SGHTA, CDR2 FQGNSA. The CDR3 contains 19 residues. CDR3 DNA sequence: TGTGCCAGCAGCTTAGATTCCATTTCGGCGGGGCCTTACACAGATACGCAGTATTTT. The encoded protein is CASSLDSISAGPYTDTQYF.

Written as DNA, the CDR3 is TGTGCCAGCTGGGAACAGGGTGGTTCACCCCTCCACTTT. The encoded protein is CASWEQGGSPLHF. The chain combines TRBV6-5 with TRBJ1-6; D is possibly TRBD1 (6 bases). Trimming removed 8 bases at V and 9 bases at J, with 14 bases between. From germline, CDR1 is MNHEY and CDR2 SVGAGI. There are 13 residues in the CDR3.

There are a few counts of this clone. The J gene is TRBJ2-1, the V gene TRBV19; 9 nucleotides align to TRBD2. Germline-derived CDR1 and CDR2 are LNHDA and SQIVND (reference sequence). V was pared by 10 bases and J by 4 bases, with 11 bases of the junction left unmatched. The CDR3 loop spans 15 amino acids. CDR3 region: CATSRRAGGYNEQFF. DNA for the CDR3: TGTGCCACTTCCAGGCGAGCGGGGGGATACAATGAGCAGTTCTTC.

This chain joins TRBV29-1 and TRBJ1-4; weak D call: TRBD1 (6 bases). Germline CDR1 and CDR2: SQVTM and ANQGSEA. The germline V and J ends were trimmed by 6 bases and 3 bases, with 11 bases remaining between them. This CDR3 spans 13 amino acids. The DNA for the CDR3 is TGCAGCGTGGGGGCCAGGGCTAATGAAAAACTGTTTTTT. It translates to CSVGARANEKLFF.

CDR3 DNA sequence: TGCGCCAGCAGCTCCCGGGGGGACTCCTACAATGAGCAGTTCTTC. It yields the protein CASSSRGDSYNEQFF. The V call is TRBV5-1, the J call TRBJ2-1; 7 positions agree with TRBD2. Germline V lookup: CDR1 SGHRS, CDR2 YFSETQ. The junction had 3 bases not matched to a gene; V was cut back by 3 bases and J by 0 bases. The CDR3 runs to 15 residues.

The chain joins TRBV12-1 to TRBJ2-7; the table's D call, TRBD1, has no DNA check behind it. TRBV12-1 is reported as a pseudogene. The length of the CDR3 is 16 residues. The CDR3 sequence is CASSPGQGAVIYEQYF. The DNA for the CDR3 is TGTGCCAGCAGCCCGGGACAGGGGGCCGTTATCTACGAGCAGTACTTC.

The V gene is TRBV10-3, the J gene TRBJ1-1; 7 nucleotides line up with TRBD1. J was trimmed by 0 bases and V by 4 bases; bases with no gene match: 2. Germline loops: CDR1 ENHRY, CDR2 SYGVKD. The CDR3 spans 14 residues. The CDR3 loop reads CAISATGLNTEAFF. The CDR3 DNA is TGTGCCATCAGTGCGACAGGGTTGAACACTGAAGCTTTCTTT.

This rearrangement joins TRBV30 to TRBJ2-7; the D gene is possibly TRBD2 (6 bases). The CDR3 sequence is 14 residues long. Germline CDR1 reads GTSNPN; CDR2 reads SVGIG (reference sequence). Trimming stripped 3 bases from V and 0 bases from J, with 12 bases between. This chain's CDR3 is CAWSGGRSSYEQYF. As DNA, the CDR3 is TGTGCCTGGAGCGGGGGACGCAGCTCCTACGAGCAGTACTTC.

The chain employs TRBV4-3 and TRBJ2-7; possible D gene TRBD1, 6 bases. This CDR3 contains 15 residues. CDR1 and CDR2 (germline): LGHNA, YSLEER. V lost 1 base and J 3 bases, leaving 13 bases between the germline ends. This CDR3 is CASSQGRQGIYEQYF. The CDR3 bases are TGCGCCAGCAGCCAAGGTCGGCAGGGGATCTACGAGCAGTACTTC.

V gene TRBV2 combines with J gene TRBJ1-1; 8 nucleotides agree with TRBD1. J lost 1 base, V lost 6 bases, and 1 base had no gene match. CDR1 and CDR2 (germline): SNHLY, FYNNEI. The CDR3 is made up of 13 amino acids. DNA for the CDR3: TGTGCCAGCAGGGGGACAGGGAACACTGAAGCTTTCTTT. It encodes CASRGTGNTEAFF.

In DNA form, the CDR3 reads TGCGCCAGCAGCTGGACAGGGGCCGACACCGGGGAGCTGTTTTTT. Protein: CASSWTGADTGELFF. The V call is TRBV5-1, the J call TRBJ2-2; 9 positions match TRBD1. Trimming cost V 3 bases and J 3 bases; bases outside gene matches: 3. The germline V gene has CDR1 SGHRS and CDR2 YFSETQ. CDR3 size: 15 residues.

The CDR3 DNA reads as TGTGCCAGCTCACCAGGACACTTTGAGGTAGGACCCCTCCACTTT. Translation gives CASSPGHFEVGPLHF. V and J are TRBV18 and TRBJ1-6; TRBD1 is a possible D gene (5 bases). Germline loops: CDR1 KGHSH, CDR2 LQKENI. The CDR3 consists of 15 residues. V was clipped by 2 bases and J by 12 bases, with 17 bases between them.

This clone was observed a handful of times. The rearrangement links TRBV5-1 to TRBJ1-1, with D hard to call. The germline V gene has CDR1 SGHRS and CDR2 YFSETQ. Between the trimmed V and J ends, which lost 2 bases and 4 bases, there was a span of 12 bases. The CDR3 consists of 14 residues. This CDR3 reads CASSLDGSGTEAFF. In nucleotides, the CDR3 is TGCGCCAGCAGCTTAGACGGATCGGGCACTGAAGCTTTCTTT.

This clone has a handful of counts. Within the sample, other DNA sequences also encode this same CDR3. V is TRBV7-2 and J is TRBJ1-6, with D tentatively TRBD1 (6 bases). Germline V gene sequence: CDR1 SGHTA, CDR2 FQGNSA. The germline V and J ends were trimmed by 1 base and 7 bases, with 11 bases remaining between them. The CDR3 extends over 15 amino acids. CDR3 in amino acids: CASSLDRGANSPLHF. The DNA of the CDR3 is TGTGCCAGCAGCTTAGATCGGGGGGCGAATTCACCCCTCCACTTT.

The chain has TRBV15 and TRBJ2-3; 11 nucleotides align to TRBD1. This CDR3 contains 14 residues. Germline CDR1 and CDR2: LNHNV and YYDKDF (reference sequence). J lost 6 bases, V lost 6 bases, and 5 bases had no gene match. The CDR3 sequence: CATRGTGGPDTQYF. The CDR3 DNA reads TGTGCCACCAGGGGGACAGGGGGTCCCGATACGCAGTATTTT.

The chain is built from TRBV9 and TRBJ2-7, with D perhaps TRBD2 (5 bases). This CDR3 has 13 residues. Germline-derived CDR1 and CDR2 are SGDLS and YYNGEE. Between the trimmed V and J ends, which lost 3 bases and 3 bases, there was a span of 10 bases. CDR3 sequence: CASSAGIHYEQYF. The CDR3, as DNA: TGTGCCAGCAGCGCCGGGATTCACTACGAGCAGTACTTC.

This chain uses TRBV7-2 with TRBJ2-2; the D gene is possibly TRBD2 (6 bases). V dropped 5 bases and J dropped 6 bases, with 16 bases sitting between them. Germline V lookup: CDR1 SGHTA, CDR2 FQGNSA. The length of the CDR3 is 15 residues. The CDR3 nucleotides read TGTGCCAGCAGCAGGGACTTCCCCAATGCCGGGGAGCTGTTTTTT. The encoded protein is CASSRDFPNAGELFF.

The V and J genes are TRBV6-1 and TRBJ1-1; D is undetermined. Germline V gives CDR1 MNHNS, CDR2 SASEGT. V lost 3 bases and J 5 bases, leaving 10 bases between the germline ends. This CDR3 comprises 13 residues. This CDR3 is CASSEFRRTEAFF. DNA of the CDR3: TGTGCCAGCAGTGAGTTTCGTCGGACTGAAGCTTTCTTT.

This clone has only a few counts. The chain combines TRBV30 with TRBJ2-1; 8 bases fit TRBD2. CDR1 is GTSNPN and CDR2 is SVGIG in the germline V gene (reference sequence). The CDR3 extends over 14 amino acids. The V segment lost 5 bases and the J segment 3 bases; nucleotides outside the gene matches: 6. The CDR3 DNA sequence: TGTGCCTGGTCACGGGGGGGCCTCTACAATGAGCAGTTCTTC. It is translated as CAWSRGGLYNEQFF.

As regards this clone: The sample carries other DNA sequences with the same CDR3. The gene calls are TRBV10-1 and TRBJ2-7, with 8 nucleotides matching TRBD1. The germline gives CDR1 WNHNN, CDR2 SYGVQD (reference sequence). This CDR3 has 13 residues. J gave up 7 bases and V 6 bases, and 8 bases lay outside the gene matches. CDR3 loop: CASSRDRGGEQYF. The DNA of the CDR3 is TGCGCCAGCAGCCGCGACAGGGGAGGAGAGCAGTACTTC.

The V and J genes are TRBV14 and TRBJ1-1, with D unclear. Trimming took off 0 bases at V and 5 bases at J, with 10 bases between the two ends. The CDR3 has 14 amino acids. CDR1 and CDR2 from the germline V gene are SGHDN and FVKESK. CDR3 coding DNA: TGTGCCAGCAGCCAAGATAATACGAGGACTGAAGCTTTCTTT. This sequence encodes CASSQDNTRTEAFF. Drawing the rest from reference TRBV14 and TRBJ1-1, the complete variable domain is EAGVTQFPSHSVIEKGQTVTLRCDPISGHDNLYWYRRVMGKEIKFLLHFVKESKQDESGMPNNRFLAERTGGTYSTLKVQPAELEDSGVYFCASSQDNTRTEAFFGQGTRLTVV.

The chain combines TRBV7-2 with TRBJ1-2; no reliable D call. Germline CDR1 reads SGHTA; CDR2 reads FQGNSA. V lost 5 bases to trimming and J lost 4 bases, with 11 bases between them. This CDR3 is 13 amino acids long. The CDR3, as DNA: TGTGCCAGCAGCCAGACACAAATCTATGGCTACACCTTC. Translation: CASSQTQIYGYTF.

J is TRBJ2-1 and V is TRBV19; 10 positions match TRBD2. The trim removed 8 bases at V and 5 bases at J, leaving 9 bases unmatched. This CDR3 spans 15 amino acids. Germline V CDR1 and CDR2: LNHDA, SQIVND (reference sequence). CDR3 loop: CASSYSGGPDNEQFF. CDR3 in DNA: TGTGCCAGTTCCTATAGCGGGGGGCCAGACAATGAGCAGTTCTTC.

The CDR3 is CASSQEFDVNRGPRSSTDTQYF. DNA of the CDR3: TGCGCCAGCAGCCAAGAGTTCGATGTAAACAGGGGGCCACGATCTAGCACAGATACGCAGTATTTT. The genes are TRBV4-1 and TRBJ2-3; 9 nucleotides align to TRBD1. CDR1 and CDR2 from the germline V gene are MGHRA and YSYEKL. Losses at the gene ends were 0 bases for V and 0 bases for J; bases not matched to a gene: 19. The CDR3 sequence is 22 residues long.

This clone was counted a few times. The genes are TRBV30 and TRBJ1-1, with a tentative D call TRBD1 (6 bases). CDR3 size: 13 residues. Germline V gene sequence: CDR1 GTSNPN, CDR2 SVGIG (reference sequence). The V and J ends lost 1 base and 7 bases respectively, with 13 bases between them. For the CDR3, the DNA is TGTGCCTGGAGTGGAGGACAGAGCCTTGAAGCTTTCTTT. The encoded protein is CAWSGGQSLEAFF.

This clone was picked up a small number of times. The chain has TRBV5-1 and TRBJ2-3; D not certain. The ends were cut back, 0 bases at V and 2 bases at J, with 7 bases in the middle. Per the germline V gene, CDR1 is SGHRS and CDR2 is YFSETQ. The CDR3 contains 14 residues. CDR3 bases: TGCGCCAGCAGCTTGGTGGGCCCCACAGATACGCAGTATTTT. Its protein product is CASSLVGPTDTQYF.

The rearrangement joins TRBV19 to TRBJ1-6; TRBD1 agrees at 8 bases. Germline V gene sequence: CDR1 LNHDA, CDR2 SQIVND (reference sequence). V shed 7 bases and J 6 bases; nucleotides not matched to a gene: 11. The CDR3 totals 16 residues. CDR3 sequence reads: CASTPGGRLSNSPLHF. The CDR3 coding sequence is TGTGCCAGTACTCCAGGGGGCCGCCTCAGTAATTCACCCCTCCACTTT.

This chain uses TRBV3-1 (or the pseudogene TRBV3-2) with TRBJ2-1, with 7 bases aligning to TRBD1. Trimming took 4 bases from V and 7 from J; bases not matched to a gene: 13. CDR3 length: 16 residues. In germline, CDR1 is LGHDT, CDR2 YNNKEL (reference sequence). CDR3 amino acids: CASSPRTGTALNEQFF. The CDR3 nucleotides are TGTGCCAGCAGCCCGCGAACCGGGACAGCGCTTAATGAGCAGTTCTTC.